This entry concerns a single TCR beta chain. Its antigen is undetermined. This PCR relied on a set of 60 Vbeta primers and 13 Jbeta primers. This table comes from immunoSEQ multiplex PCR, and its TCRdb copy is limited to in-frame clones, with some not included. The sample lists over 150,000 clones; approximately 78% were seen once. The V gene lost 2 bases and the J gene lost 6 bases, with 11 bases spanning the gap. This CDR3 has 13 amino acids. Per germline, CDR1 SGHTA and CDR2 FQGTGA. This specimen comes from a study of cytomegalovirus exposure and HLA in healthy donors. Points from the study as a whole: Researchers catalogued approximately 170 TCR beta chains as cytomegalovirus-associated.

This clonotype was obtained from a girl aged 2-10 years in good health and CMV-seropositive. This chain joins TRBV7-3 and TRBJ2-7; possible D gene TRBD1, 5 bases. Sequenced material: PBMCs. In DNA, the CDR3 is TGTGCCAGCAGCTTAGTGGACACTTCCGAGCAGTACTTC. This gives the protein CASSLVDTSEQYF. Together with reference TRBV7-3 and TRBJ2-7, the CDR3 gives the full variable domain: GAGVSQTPSNKVTEKGKYVELRCDPISGHTALYWYRQSLGQGPEFLIYFQGTGAADDSGLPNDRFFAVRPEGSVSTLKIQRTERGDSAVYLCASSLVDTSEQYFGPGTRLTVT.